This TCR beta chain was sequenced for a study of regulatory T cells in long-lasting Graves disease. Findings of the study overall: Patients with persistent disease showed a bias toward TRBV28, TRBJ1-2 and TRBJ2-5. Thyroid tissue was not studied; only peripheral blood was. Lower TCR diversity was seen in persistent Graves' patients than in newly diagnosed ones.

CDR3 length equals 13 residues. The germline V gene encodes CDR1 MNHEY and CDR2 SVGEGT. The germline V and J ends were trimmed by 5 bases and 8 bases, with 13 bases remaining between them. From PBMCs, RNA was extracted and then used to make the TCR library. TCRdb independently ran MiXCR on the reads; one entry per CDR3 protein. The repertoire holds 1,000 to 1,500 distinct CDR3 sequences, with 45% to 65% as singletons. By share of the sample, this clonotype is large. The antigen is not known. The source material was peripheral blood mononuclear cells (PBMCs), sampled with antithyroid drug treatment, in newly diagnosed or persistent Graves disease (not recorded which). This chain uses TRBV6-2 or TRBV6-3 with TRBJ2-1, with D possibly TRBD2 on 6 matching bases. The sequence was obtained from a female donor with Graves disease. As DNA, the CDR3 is TGTGCCAGCAGTCCCCGGGGGTTTGATGAGCAGTTCTTC. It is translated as CASSPRGFDEQFF.